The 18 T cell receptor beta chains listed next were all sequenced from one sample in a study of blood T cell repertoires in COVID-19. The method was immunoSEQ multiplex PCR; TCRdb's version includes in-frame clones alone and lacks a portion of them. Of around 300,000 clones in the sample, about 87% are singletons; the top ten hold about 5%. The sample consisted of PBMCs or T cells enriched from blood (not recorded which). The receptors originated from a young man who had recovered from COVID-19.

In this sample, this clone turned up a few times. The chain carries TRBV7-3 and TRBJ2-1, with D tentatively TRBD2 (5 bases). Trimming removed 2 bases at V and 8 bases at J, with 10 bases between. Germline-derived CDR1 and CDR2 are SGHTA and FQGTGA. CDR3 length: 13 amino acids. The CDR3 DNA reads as TGTGCCAGCAGCTTACTAGCTAGGGATGAGCAGTTCTTC. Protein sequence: CASSLLARDEQFF. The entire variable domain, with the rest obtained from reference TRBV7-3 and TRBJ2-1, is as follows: GAGVSQTPSNKVTEKGKYVELRCDPISGHTALYWYRQSLGQGPEFLIYFQGTGAADDSGLPNDRFFAVRPEGSVSTLKIQRTERGDSAVYLCASSLLARDEQFFGPGTRLTVL.

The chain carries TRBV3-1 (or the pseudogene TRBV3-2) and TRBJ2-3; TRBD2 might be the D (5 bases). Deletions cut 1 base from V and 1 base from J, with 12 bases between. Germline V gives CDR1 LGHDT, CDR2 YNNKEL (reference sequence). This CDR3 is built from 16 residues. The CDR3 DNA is TGTGCCAGCAGCCAAGGCCGAGGACTTCGCACAGATACGCAGTATTTT. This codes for CASSQGRGLRTDTQYF.

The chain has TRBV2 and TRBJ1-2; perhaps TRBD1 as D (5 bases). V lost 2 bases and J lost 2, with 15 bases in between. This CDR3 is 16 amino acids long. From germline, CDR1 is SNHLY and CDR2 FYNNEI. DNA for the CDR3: TGTGCCAGCAGTGAACAGGGTCGCCACCTCAACTATGGCTACACCTTC. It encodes CASSEQGRHLNYGYTF.

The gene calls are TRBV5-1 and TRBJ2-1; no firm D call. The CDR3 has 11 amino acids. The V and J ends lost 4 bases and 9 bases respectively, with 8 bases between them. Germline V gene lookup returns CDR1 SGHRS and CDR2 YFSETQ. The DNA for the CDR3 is TGCGCCAGCAGCCGCACCAGTGAGCAGTTCTTC. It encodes CASSRTSEQFF.

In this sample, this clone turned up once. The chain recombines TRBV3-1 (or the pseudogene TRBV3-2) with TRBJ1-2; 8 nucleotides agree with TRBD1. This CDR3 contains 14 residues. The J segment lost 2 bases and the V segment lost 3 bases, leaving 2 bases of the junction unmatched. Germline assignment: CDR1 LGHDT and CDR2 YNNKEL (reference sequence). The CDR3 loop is CASSHRTGNYGYTF. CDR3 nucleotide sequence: TGTGCCAGCAGCCACCGGACAGGGAACTATGGCTACACCTTC.

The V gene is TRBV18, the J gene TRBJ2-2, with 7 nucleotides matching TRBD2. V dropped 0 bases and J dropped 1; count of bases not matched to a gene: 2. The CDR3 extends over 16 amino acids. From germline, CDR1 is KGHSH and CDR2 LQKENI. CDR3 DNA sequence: TGTGCCAGCTCACCACCGGGGGGGTTGAACACCGGGGAGCTGTTTTTT. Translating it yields CASSPPGGLNTGELFF.

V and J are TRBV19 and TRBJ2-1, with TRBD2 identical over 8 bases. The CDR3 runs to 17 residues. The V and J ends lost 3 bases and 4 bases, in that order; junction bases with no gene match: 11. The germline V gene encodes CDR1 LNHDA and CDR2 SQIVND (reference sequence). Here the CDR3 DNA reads TGTGCCAGTAGTATGTTGTTAGTGCTAGCGGGTTACAATGAGCAGTTCTTC. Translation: CASSMLLVLAGYNEQFF.

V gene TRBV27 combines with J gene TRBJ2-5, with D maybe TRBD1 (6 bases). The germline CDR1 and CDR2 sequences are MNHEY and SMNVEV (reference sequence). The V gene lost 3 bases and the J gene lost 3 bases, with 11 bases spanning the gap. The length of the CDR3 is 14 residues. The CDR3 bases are TGTGCCAGCAGTTTGTATCAGGGGAAAGAGACCCAGTACTTC. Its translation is CASSLYQGKETQYF.

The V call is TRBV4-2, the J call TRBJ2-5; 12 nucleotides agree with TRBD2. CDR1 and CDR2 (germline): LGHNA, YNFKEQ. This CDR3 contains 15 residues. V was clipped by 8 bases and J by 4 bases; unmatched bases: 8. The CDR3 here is CASSSSGGAVETQYF. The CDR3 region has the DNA TGTGCCAGCTCGTCTAGCGGGGGGGCCGTAGAGACCCAGTACTTC.

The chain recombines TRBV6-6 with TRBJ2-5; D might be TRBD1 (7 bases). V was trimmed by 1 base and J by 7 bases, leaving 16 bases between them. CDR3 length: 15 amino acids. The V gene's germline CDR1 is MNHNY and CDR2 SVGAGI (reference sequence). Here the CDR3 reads CASSYLQGGTVTQYF. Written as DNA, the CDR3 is TGTGCCAGCAGTTACTTGCAGGGGGGAACGGTGACCCAGTACTTC.

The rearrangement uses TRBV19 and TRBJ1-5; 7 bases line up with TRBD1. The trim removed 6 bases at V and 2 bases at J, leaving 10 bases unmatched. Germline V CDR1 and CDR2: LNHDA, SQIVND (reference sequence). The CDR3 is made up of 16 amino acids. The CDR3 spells CASRPPRGQGNQPQHF. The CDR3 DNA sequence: TGTGCCAGTAGACCCCCGAGGGGGCAAGGCAATCAGCCCCAGCATTTT.

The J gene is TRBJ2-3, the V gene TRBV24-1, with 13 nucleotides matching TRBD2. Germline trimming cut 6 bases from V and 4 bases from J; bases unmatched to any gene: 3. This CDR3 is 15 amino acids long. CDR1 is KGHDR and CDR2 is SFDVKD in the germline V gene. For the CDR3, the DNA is TGTGCCACCAGTTCGACTAGCGGGGGGCCAGATACGCAGTATTTT. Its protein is CATSSTSGGPDTQYF.

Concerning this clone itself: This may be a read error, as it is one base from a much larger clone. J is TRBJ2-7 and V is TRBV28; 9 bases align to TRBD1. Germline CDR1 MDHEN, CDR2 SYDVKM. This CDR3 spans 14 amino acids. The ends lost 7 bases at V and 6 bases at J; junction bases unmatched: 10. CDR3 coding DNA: TGTGCCAGCACCCCCGGGACAGGGATCGGCGAGCAGTACTTC. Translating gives CASTPGTGIGEQYF.

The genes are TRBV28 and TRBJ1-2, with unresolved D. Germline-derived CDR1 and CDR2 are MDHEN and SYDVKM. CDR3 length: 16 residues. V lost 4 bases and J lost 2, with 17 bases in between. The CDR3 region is CASSSYAAGNNYGYTF. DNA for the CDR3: TGTGCCAGCAGTTCCTACGCTGCCGGGAACAACTATGGCTACACCTTC.

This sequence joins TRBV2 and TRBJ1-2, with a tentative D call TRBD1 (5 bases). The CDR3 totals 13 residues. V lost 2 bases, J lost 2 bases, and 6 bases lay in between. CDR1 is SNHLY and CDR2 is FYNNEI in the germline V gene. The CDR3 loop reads CASSEQGNYGYTF. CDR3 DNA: TGTGCCAGCAGTGAACAGGGAAACTATGGCTACACCTTC.

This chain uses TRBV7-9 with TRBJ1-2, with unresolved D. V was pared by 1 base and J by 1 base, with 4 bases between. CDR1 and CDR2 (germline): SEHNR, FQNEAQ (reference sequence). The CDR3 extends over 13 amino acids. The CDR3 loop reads CASSLDGNYGYTF. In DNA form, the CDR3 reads TGTGCCAGCAGCTTAGACGGTAACTATGGCTACACCTTC.

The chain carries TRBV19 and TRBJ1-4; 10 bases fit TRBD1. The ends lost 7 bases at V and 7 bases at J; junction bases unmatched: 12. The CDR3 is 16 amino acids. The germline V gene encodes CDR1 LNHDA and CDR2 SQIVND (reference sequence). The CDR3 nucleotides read TGTGCCAGTACCACGACGACAGGGGGCGCGCGTGAAAAACTGTTTTTT. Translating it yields CASTTTTGGAREKLFF.

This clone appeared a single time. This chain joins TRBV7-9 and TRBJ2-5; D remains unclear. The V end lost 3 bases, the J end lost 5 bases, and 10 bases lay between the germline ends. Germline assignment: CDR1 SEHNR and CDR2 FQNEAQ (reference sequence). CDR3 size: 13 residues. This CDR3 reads CASSFGPQETQYF. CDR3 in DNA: TGTGCCAGCAGCTTTGGGCCACAGGAGACCCAGTACTTC.